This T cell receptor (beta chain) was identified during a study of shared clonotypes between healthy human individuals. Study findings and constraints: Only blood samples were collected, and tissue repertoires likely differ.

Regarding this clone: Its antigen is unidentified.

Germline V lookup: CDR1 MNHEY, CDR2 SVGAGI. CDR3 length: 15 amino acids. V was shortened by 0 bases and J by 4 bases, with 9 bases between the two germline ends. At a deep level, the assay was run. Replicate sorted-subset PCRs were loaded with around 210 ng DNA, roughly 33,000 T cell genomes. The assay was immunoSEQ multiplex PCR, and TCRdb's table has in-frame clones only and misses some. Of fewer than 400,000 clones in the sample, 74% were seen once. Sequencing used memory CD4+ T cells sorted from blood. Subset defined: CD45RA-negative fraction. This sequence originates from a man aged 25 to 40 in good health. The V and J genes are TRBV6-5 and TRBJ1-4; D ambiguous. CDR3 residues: CASSYSPGFNEKLFF. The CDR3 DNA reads TGTGCCAGCAGTTACTCTCCAGGCTTTAATGAAAAACTGTTTTTT.